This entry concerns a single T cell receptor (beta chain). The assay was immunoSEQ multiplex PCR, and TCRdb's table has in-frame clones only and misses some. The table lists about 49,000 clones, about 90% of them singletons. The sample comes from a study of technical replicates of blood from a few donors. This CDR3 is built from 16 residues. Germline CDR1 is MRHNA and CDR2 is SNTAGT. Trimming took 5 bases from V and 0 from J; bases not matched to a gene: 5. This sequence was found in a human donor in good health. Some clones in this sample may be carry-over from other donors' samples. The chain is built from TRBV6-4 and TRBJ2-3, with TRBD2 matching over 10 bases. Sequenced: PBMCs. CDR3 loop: CASSPSAGGSTDTQYF. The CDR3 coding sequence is TGTGCCAGCAGTCCATCAGCGGGAGGGAGCACAGATACGCAGTATTTT.